The 31 T cell receptor beta chains given below trace back to one sample, sequenced in a study of PD-1 blockade in mismatch repair-deficient tumors. Here immunoSEQ multiplex PCR was the method, and the copy in TCRdb shows in-frame clones only, minus some. Among under 75,000 clones listed, about nine tenths were seen once. Material: peripheral blood, obtained 52 weeks after starting pembrolizumab. The receptors stem from an adult with mismatch repair-deficient cancer.

This chain joins TRBV28 and TRBJ2-1; 9 nucleotides match TRBD1. V lost 0 bases and J lost 6; bases outside the gene matches: 3. Germline V gene data show CDR1 as MDHEN and CDR2 as SYDVKM. The CDR3 sequence is 15 residues long. The CDR3 here is CASSLWSGQGNEQFF. CDR3 DNA: TGTGCCAGCAGTTTATGGTCGGGACAGGGCAATGAGCAGTTCTTC.

V is TRBV7-9 and J is TRBJ1-4; no reliable D call. Germline CDR1 reads SEHNR; CDR2 reads FQNEAQ (reference sequence). Trimming removed 5 bases at V and 8 bases at J, with 18 bases between. The CDR3 has 15 residues. CDR3 DNA sequence: TGTGCCAGCAGCCCCGCAGGCAGGTTTGAGGAAAAACTGTTTTTT. This encodes CASSPAGRFEEKLFF.

The chain uses TRBV5-1 and TRBJ2-1; no reliable D call. Germline V gene data show CDR1 as SGHRS and CDR2 as YFSETQ. V was pared by 2 bases and J by 0 bases, with 6 bases between. CDR3 size: 14 residues. CDR3: CASSLTDSYNEQFF. CDR3 sequence (DNA): TGCGCCAGCAGCTTAACGGACTCCTACAATGAGCAGTTCTTC.

The CDR3 DNA reads TGTGCCAGCAGCCCGGAAGAAGCGGGAGTTGCAGATACGCAGTATTTT. Encoded protein: CASSPEEAGVADTQYF. The chain is built from TRBV9 and TRBJ2-3; the match to TRBD2 covers 8 bases. The CDR3 is made up of 16 amino acids. V lost 4 bases and J lost 4; bases outside the gene matches: 11. Germline-derived CDR1 and CDR2 are SGDLS and YYNGEE.

J is TRBJ1-2 and V is TRBV7-3; 10 bases are shared with TRBD1. The germline V gene encodes CDR1 SGHTA and CDR2 FQGTGA. V lost 5 bases and J lost 4; bases outside the gene matches: 4. The CDR3 is made up of 14 amino acids. In DNA, the CDR3 is TGTGCCAGCAGCCCCGACAGGGGGCCCTATGGCTACACCTTC. Its protein is CASSPDRGPYGYTF.

The chain combines TRBV12-5 with TRBJ2-1; no firm D call. The V gene's germline CDR1 is LGHNT and CDR2 FRNRAP. This CDR3 contains 15 residues. Deletions cut 6 bases from V and 0 bases from J, with 12 bases between. The CDR3 region has the DNA TGTGCTAGTGGCCCCACACGGAGCTCCTACAATGAGCAGTTCTTC. Its translation: CASGPTRSSYNEQFF. The variable domain in full, with the rest retrieved from reference TRBV12-5 and TRBJ2-1, is DARVTQTPRHKVTEMGQEVTMRCQPILGHNTVFWYRQTMMQGLELLAYFRNRAPLDDSGMPKDRFSAEMPDATLATLKIQPSEPRDSAVYFCASGPTRSSYNEQFFGPGTRLTVL.

V usage is TRBV6-5 and J usage is TRBJ2-7; 8 nucleotides line up with TRBD1. The CDR3 totals 15 residues. Germline CDR1 and CDR2: MNHEY and SVGAGI. With V trimmed by 8 bases and J by 3 bases, 12 bases remained unmatched. In nucleotides, the CDR3 is TGTGCCAGCCGTCAGCAGGGGGCGGGGAACTACGAGCAGTACTTC. This encodes CASRQQGAGNYEQYF.

This clone has more than one count but fewer than ten. The CDR3, as DNA: TGTGCCTGGAGTGTAATTGTTGGGGGACAGGGTGGTGAAAAACTGTTTTTT. As protein: CAWSVIVGGQGGEKLFF. The chain joins TRBV30 to TRBJ1-4; 9 bases are a match to TRBD1. The CDR3 runs 17 residues. Germline CDR1 GTSNPN, CDR2 SVGIG (reference sequence). V shed 0 bases, J shed 7 bases, and the junction held 12 bases outside the gene matches.

The V gene is TRBV6-5, the J gene TRBJ1-2; 8 bases are shared with TRBD1. The germline V gene encodes CDR1 MNHEY and CDR2 SVGAGI. The V segment lost 6 bases and the J segment 8 bases; nucleotides outside the gene matches: 5. This CDR3 contains 12 residues. The CDR3 coding sequence is TGTGCCAGCAGCCGGGACAGGTGGGGCTACACCTTC. This translates into CASSRDRWGYTF.

The chain recombines TRBV14 with TRBJ1-1; D not resolved. Germline lookup yields CDR1 SGHDN and CDR2 FVKESK. The CDR3 consists of 12 residues. Trimming took off 4 bases at V and 7 bases at J, with 10 bases between the two ends. The CDR3 spells CASSPGGVEAFF. For the CDR3, the DNA is TGTGCCAGCAGCCCCGGCGGGGTTGAAGCTTTCTTT.

The rearrangement uses TRBV4-1 and TRBJ1-2; D not certain. Germline loops: CDR1 MGHRA, CDR2 YSYEKL. The length of the CDR3 is 13 residues. Trimming stripped 2 bases from V and 4 bases from J, with 8 bases between. Here the CDR3 reads CASSQQDGYGYTF. The CDR3 region has the DNA TGCGCCAGCAGCCAACAGGACGGCTATGGCTACACCTTC.

The chain combines TRBV7-2 with TRBJ2-7, with D uncertain. Looked up from germline, CDR1 is SGHTA and CDR2 is FQGNSA. Trimming stripped 3 bases from V and 3 bases from J, with 6 bases between. CDR3 length: 12 residues. The CDR3 DNA reads TGTGCCAGCAGCTTCTCTAACTACGAGCAGTACTTC. This encodes CASSFSNYEQYF.

This chain connects TRBV6-5 to TRBJ2-7; 8 bases agree with TRBD1. CDR1 and CDR2 from the germline V gene are MNHEY and SVGAGI. V lost 6 bases and J lost 4; bases outside the gene matches: 8. This CDR3 contains 14 residues. CDR3 nucleotides: TGTGCCAGCAGGCCCGGACAGGGCGCTTACGAGCAGTACTTC. Encoded protein: CASRPGQGAYEQYF.

V gene TRBV7-9 combines with J gene TRBJ2-7, with TRBD2 identical over 7 bases. The germline CDR1 and CDR2 sequences are SEHNR and FQNEAQ (reference sequence). Trimming removed 5 bases from V and 0 bases from J; junction bases left unmatched: 4. The CDR3 extends over 14 amino acids. The CDR3 DNA reads TGTGCCAGCAGCCCTAGCGGTTTCTCCTACGAGCAGTACTTC. This gives the protein CASSPSGFSYEQYF.

The chain has TRBV30 and TRBJ2-2, with 14 bases aligning to TRBD2. V trimming: 0 bases; J trimming: 6 bases; junction bases outside the gene matches: 3. This CDR3 spans 16 amino acids. Germline-derived CDR1 and CDR2 are GTSNPN and SVGIG (reference sequence). CDR3 DNA sequence: TGTGCCTGGAGTGTCGGACTAGCGGGAGGCCCCGGGGAGCTGTTTTTT. This codes for CAWSVGLAGGPGELFF. Based on the CDR3 plus reference TRBV30 and TRBJ2-2, the full variable domain is SQTIHQWPATLVQPVGSPLSLECTVEGTSNPNLYWYRQAAGRGLQLLFYSVGIGQISSEVPQNLSASRPQDRQFILSSKKLLLSDSGFYLCAWSVGLAGGPGELFFGEGSRLTVL.

The chain is built from TRBV4-3 and TRBJ2-1; 8 bases align to TRBD2. V gave up 2 bases and J gave up 16 bases; unmatched junction bases: 10. The CDR3 sequence is 13 residues long. Germline CDR1 and CDR2: LGHNA and YSLEER. In DNA, the CDR3 is TGCGCCAGCAGCCAAACAAGGGATCGGGAGGGCTTCTTC. This translates into CASSQTRDREGFF.

The chain couples TRBV5-4 to TRBJ1-2; D perhaps matches TRBD1 (5 bases). This CDR3 has 14 residues. CDR1 is SGHNT and CDR2 is YYREEE in the germline V gene (reference sequence). V shed 0 bases and J shed 8 bases, with 14 bases lying between them. The DNA of the CDR3 is TGTGCCAGCAGCTTGGTTTTGGGGGGGAGAGGCTACACCTTC. Its protein is CASSLVLGGRGYTF.

Only a few counts were recorded for this clone. The rearrangement uses TRBV10-1 and TRBJ1-2, with D tentatively TRBD1 (5 bases). Germline V gene lookup returns CDR1 WNHNN and CDR2 SYGVQD (reference sequence). V gave up 4 bases and J gave up 2 bases, with 8 bases separating them. This CDR3 has 13 residues. CDR3 sequence: CASSGDANYGYTF. The CDR3 nucleotides read TGCGCCAGCAGTGGGGACGCAAACTATGGCTACACCTTC.

The rearrangement joins TRBV6-5 to TRBJ2-5; D call uncertain. Germline V lookup: CDR1 MNHEY, CDR2 SVGAGI. The germline V and J ends were trimmed by 2 bases and 4 bases, with 8 bases remaining between them. The CDR3 totals 13 residues. The CDR3 loop reads CASSYHGSETQYF. CDR3 nucleotides: TGTGCCAGCAGTTACCACGGTTCAGAGACCCAGTACTTC.

The V gene is TRBV30, the J gene TRBJ1-1; D is perhaps TRBD1 (5 bases). The CDR3 runs to 12 residues. The germline V gene encodes CDR1 GTSNPN and CDR2 SVGIG (reference sequence). V was shortened by 3 bases and J by 11 bases, with 16 bases between the two germline ends. CDR3 protein: CAWRDQGLGAFF. Here the CDR3 DNA reads TGTGCCTGGAGGGATCAGGGCCTGGGGGCTTTCTTT. The variable domain in full, with the rest retrieved from reference TRBV30 and TRBJ1-1, is SQTIHQWPATLVQPVGSPLSLECTVEGTSNPNLYWYRQAAGRGLQLLFYSVGIGQISSEVPQNLSASRPQDRQFILSSKKLLLSDSGFYLCAWRDQGLGAFFGQGTRLTVV.

CDR3 in amino acids: CASSYGGGEKLFF. CDR3 coding DNA: TGTGCCAGCAGTTACGGTGGGGGGGAAAAACTGTTTTTT. The rearrangement joins TRBV6-6 to TRBJ1-4; maybe TRBD1 (5 bases). The germline V and J ends were trimmed by 2 bases and 8 bases, with 9 bases remaining between them. The germline V gene has CDR1 MNHNY and CDR2 SVGAGI (reference sequence). There are 13 residues in the CDR3.

This rearrangement joins TRBV5-1 to TRBJ2-5, with TRBD2 as a possible D gene (6 bases). Germline-derived CDR1 and CDR2 are SGHRS and YFSETQ. The CDR3 covers 15 residues. V gave up 1 base and J gave up 1 base, with 11 bases separating them. Here the CDR3 DNA reads TGCGCCAGCAGCTTGACCGGGGGTCCCCAAGAGACCCAGTACTTC. It codes for CASSLTGGPQETQYF.

The rearrangement uses TRBV6-1 and TRBJ1-5; tentatively, D is TRBD1 (6 bases). V lost 2 bases to trimming and J lost 5 bases, with 16 bases between them. The CDR3 covers 16 residues. Germline CDR1 and CDR2: MNHNS and SASEGT. The CDR3 nucleotides are TGTGCCAGCAGTGAACGATATCGGGACACCTATCAGCCCCAGCATTTT. Its protein is CASSERYRDTYQPQHF.

The V and J genes are TRBV6-4 and TRBJ2-7; D ambiguous. V was trimmed by 2 bases and J by 0 bases, leaving 8 bases between them. The CDR3 is 14 amino acids. Germline CDR1 and CDR2: MRHNA and SNTAGT. The CDR3 nucleotides read TGTGCCAGCAGTGACAGGGATGGCTCCTACGAGCAGTACTTC. This encodes CASSDRDGSYEQYF.

This chain connects TRBV7-2 to TRBJ2-1; TRBD2 aligns across 11 bases. CDR3 length equals 15 residues. In germline, CDR1 is SGHTA, CDR2 FQGNSA. Losses at the gene ends were 4 bases for V and 6 bases for J; bases not matched to a gene: 5. CDR3 region: CASSSGTSGVNEQFF. The CDR3 bases are TGTGCCAGCAGCTCAGGGACTAGCGGAGTCAATGAGCAGTTCTTC.

This clone was detected a few times. The J gene is TRBJ2-1, the V gene TRBV27; TRBD1 matches 10 bases. Germline V gene data show CDR1 as MNHEY and CDR2 as SMNVEV (reference sequence). V was clipped by 7 bases and J by 5 bases; unmatched bases: 8. CDR3 length equals 15 residues. CDR3 amino acids: CASIRQGAFHNEQFF. The CDR3 bases are TGTGCCAGCATACGACAGGGGGCTTTCCACAATGAGCAGTTCTTC.

V and J are TRBV7-2 and TRBJ2-5; 7 bases line up with TRBD1. CDR3 length: 17 amino acids. The V segment lost 1 base and the J segment 4 bases; nucleotides outside the gene matches: 12. Germline V lookup: CDR1 SGHTA, CDR2 FQGNSA. CDR3 amino acids: CASSLGRGRFKGETQYF. Here the CDR3 DNA reads TGTGCCAGCAGCTTAGGAAGGGGGCGGTTTAAGGGAGAGACCCAGTACTTC.

V gene TRBV6-5 combines with J gene TRBJ2-7; 7 nucleotides line up with TRBD1. Germline loops: CDR1 MNHEY, CDR2 SVGAGI. J was trimmed by 5 bases and V by 6 bases; bases with no gene match: 4. This CDR3 region has 12 residues. In DNA, the CDR3 is TGTGCCAGCAGCCCCGGGACAGACGAGCAGTACTTC. It yields the protein CASSPGTDEQYF.

The chain combines TRBV28 with TRBJ1-2; 8 bases line up with TRBD1. The CDR3 spans 18 residues. After removal of 7 bases from V and 3 bases from J, the junction contained 19 bases not matched to a gene. Germline-derived CDR1 and CDR2 are MDHEN and SYDVKM. The CDR3 region is CASISGVRGGQDDYGYTF. DNA of the CDR3: TGTGCCAGCATTTCTGGGGTCAGGGGGGGACAGGACGACTATGGCTACACCTTC.

This chain links TRBV5-1 with TRBJ2-7, with D possibly being TRBD1 (6 bases). Trimming left V 4 bases short and J 6 bases short, with 14 bases between. The CDR3 is 13 amino acids. Germline V CDR1 and CDR2: SGHRS, YFSETQ. Here the CDR3 DNA reads TGCGCCAGCAGCCCGCGAGGGGGTCTCGAGCAGTACTTC. As protein: CASSPRGGLEQYF.

The V and J genes are TRBV7-8 and TRBJ2-1; TRBD2 aligns across 7 bases. Trimming cost V 1 base and J 8 bases; bases outside gene matches: 8. The CDR3 has 15 amino acids. Per the germline V gene, CDR1 is SGHVS and CDR2 is FQNEAQ. The CDR3 is CASSLGTSGSHEQFF. DNA for the CDR3: TGTGCCAGCAGCTTAGGGACTAGTGGGTCACATGAGCAGTTCTTC.